This T cell receptor (beta chain) appears in the sequencing data of a study of naive and memory T cell subsets. Trimming took 3 bases from V and 2 from J, leaving 10 bases between them. Per the germline V gene, CDR1 is SGHNT and CDR2 is YYREEE (reference sequence). The CDR3 is 14 residues long. The beta constant-region primer was an equimolar mix of two oligonucleotides covering TRBC1 and TRBC2. TCRdb re-called the UMI-ligation and nested PCR reads with MiXCR, one entry per CDR3 protein. The sample includes 37,000 or so distinct CDR3 sequences, more than 10% of them seen just once. Study results and caveats: Clonotypes are single alpha or beta chains, not paired receptors. In CD4 and CD8 cells, diversity dropped from naive through EMRA.

This clonotype has ten or more counts. Antigen: not known. After the first PCR, alpha and beta chain libraries were processed separately. Sorting gates: effector memory CD45RA-CD27-, EMRA CD45RA+CD27-. The sequence came from a human donor in good health. Sequencing input: effector memory CD4+ T cells from blood. Subset of the sample: effector memory, CD45RA- CD27-. The rearrangement uses TRBV5-4 and TRBJ2-3; D not resolved. The CDR3 DNA is TGTGCCAGCAGCTCCCCGAAATTCACAGATACGCAGTATTTT. Its protein is CASSSPKFTDTQYF.